The 10 T cell receptor beta chains presented below share a single source sample, sequenced in a study of CXCR3-negative and CXCR3-positive naive CD8 T cells. General study findings and limits: In CXCR3-positive naive cells, the TRB CDR3s were more hydrophobic than in CXCR3-negative naive cells.

No antigens are known for them. Carrying UMI labels, the TRB cDNA libraries were prepared through 5' RACE. No DNA is given; TCRdb re-called the 5' RACE reads and lists each CDR3 protein once. This listing includes over 95,000 distinct CDR3 sequences. The source material was naive CXCR3+ CD8+ T cells from blood. Described subset: CD45RO-CCR7+CD27+CD95- naive CD8+ T cells expressing CXCR3 (TNR3+). Receptor source: a human donor in good health. Some clones in this sample may be carry-over from other donors' samples.

The chain couples TRBV20-1 to TRBJ2-7. The germline V gene has CDR1 DFQATT and CDR2 SNEGSKA (reference sequence). The CDR3 consists of 14 residues. Here the CDR3 reads CSARKTDGIYEQYF.

The gene calls are TRBV29-1 and TRBJ2-7; TCRdb reports TRBD2, a call that lacks DNA to check it against. There are 12 residues in the CDR3. The germline CDR1 and CDR2 sequences are SQVTM and ANQGSEA. The CDR3: CSAGLLGYEQYF.

The rearrangement joins TRBV28 to TRBJ1-2; the D call from TCRdb, TRBD1, cannot be confirmed without DNA. The CDR3 totals 16 residues. Looked up from germline, CDR1 is MDHEN and CDR2 is SYDVKM. The chain's CDR3 is CASSRDRRVGDHGYTF.

This chain uses TRBV29-1 with TRBJ2-7; as DNA is missing, the TRBD1 call by TCRdb cannot be tested. This CDR3 region has 16 residues. CDR1 is SQVTM, CDR2 ANQGSEA, per germline. The CDR3 here is CSVRVTGQGKSYEQYF.

The rearrangement joins TRBV28 to TRBJ2-3; as DNA is missing, the TRBD1 call by TCRdb cannot be tested. Germline V gene sequence: CDR1 MDHEN, CDR2 SYDVKM. The CDR3 totals 14 residues. This CDR3 reads CASSHTLNTDTQYF. Filled out from reference TRBV28 and TRBJ2-3, the complete variable domain reads DVKVTQSSRYLVKRTGEKVFLECVQDMDHENMFWYRQDPGLGLRLIYFSYDVKMKEKGDIPEGYSVSREKKERFSLILESASTNQTSMYLCASSHTLNTDTQYFGPGTRLTVL.

The gene calls are TRBV10-3 and TRBJ2-7; TCRdb lists TRBD1, though no DNA is available to test this call. Germline CDR1 and CDR2: ENHRY and SYGVKD. The CDR3 extends over 16 amino acids. CDR3 sequence: CAISPETGNLGYEQYF.

The chain employs TRBV12-3 or TRBV12-4 and TRBJ2-6; TCRdb reports TRBD2, a call that lacks DNA to check it against. The CDR3 is made up of 19 amino acids. The CDR3 spells CASSLELPGPSSGANVLTF.

V is TRBV12-3 or TRBV12-4 and J is TRBJ2-3; TCRdb's D call of TRBD1 is untestable without DNA. The CDR3 is made up of 15 amino acids. CDR3 amino acids: CASFPDPRGADTQYF.

V is TRBV30 and J is TRBJ2-7; the D call from TCRdb, TRBD2, cannot be confirmed without DNA. This CDR3 is built from 13 residues. CDR1 is GTSNPN, CDR2 SVGIG, per germline (reference sequence). The CDR3: CAWGDGRSYEQYF.

The V call is TRBV10-2, the J call TRBJ1-5; without DNA, the TCRdb call of TRBD1 cannot be checked. Germline CDR1 WSHSY, CDR2 SAAADI. The CDR3 covers 16 residues. The CDR3: CASSESMAGFNQPQHF.